Sequencing of this T cell receptor (beta chain) was carried out in a study of T cell clonality in common variable immunodeficiency. Study-wide results and caveats: CVID subjects showed higher TCRbeta clonality than healthy controls. Reportedly, TCR beta sequences from common variable immunodeficiency showed fewer deletions and N-nucleotide insertions.

The table lists this clone with a few counts. Its antigen is undetermined. The read finishes 3 residues shy of the CDR3 end, and the germline J gene is used to complete it. CVID subjects were about 14 female and 25 to 30 male, aged roughly 9 to 70. The CDR3 runs 15 residues. V trimming: 3 bases; J trimming: 5 bases; junction bases outside the gene matches: 7. The germline V gene encodes CDR1 SEHNR and CDR2 FQNEAQ (reference sequence). Sequencing was performed with immunoSEQ multiplex PCR; in TCRdb, only in-frame clones are kept and a portion is missing. Altogether roughly 34,000 clones were found in the sample, and no singletons occur.

The sample taken for sequencing was peripheral blood mononuclear cells. The chain couples TRBV7-9 to TRBJ2-3; 8 nucleotides line up with TRBD1. The sequence derives from a human donor with common variable immunodeficiency. This CDR3 reads CASSFQGQGIDTQYF. Incomplete CDR3 DNA: TGTGCCAGCAGCTTCCAAGGACAGGGAATAGATACG.